What follows is one TCR beta chain and its context. Its antigen remains unknown. This may stem from a read error, because a much larger clone lies one nucleotide away. The data were obtained in a study of T cell repertoires in cytomegalovirus infection. Turning to the study itself: Evidence of both CMV infection and a matching HLA type came from public TCR beta signatures.

Overall study results and limits: Predominance within the ex vivo response was attributable to HLA-C-restricted CMV-specific TCR beta clonotypes. Totalled public TCR beta family frequency picked out people who carried CMV plus the relevant HLA.

The CDR3 runs to 14 residues. MiXCR, run by TCRdb on the reads, gives a single entry per CDR3 protein. The sample records about 890,000 distinct CDR3 sequences, about a third being singletons. The sequence was collected from a human donor in good health (CMV status not recorded). Some clones in this sample may be carry-over from other donors' samples. The chain carries TRBV12-3 or TRBV12-4 and TRBJ1-1; D unresolved. The sample here was cultured CD8+ T cells from PBMCs, taken from culture after CMV antigen stimulation. CDR3 coding DNA: TGTGCCAGCGGTTTCTTGGCAGCGAACACTGAAGCTTTCTTT. Translation gives CASGFLAANTEAFF.